This T cell receptor beta chain was sequenced for a study of regulatory T cells in long-lasting Graves disease. This CDR3 has 15 amino acids. CDR1 GTSNPN and CDR2 SVGIG come from the germline V gene (reference sequence). The V gene end was trimmed by 2 bases and the J gene end by 8 bases; junction bases not matched to a gene: 7. This clonotype came up a few times. Documented time point: persistent/refractory GD, antithyroid drugs over 5 years with positive TRAb. PBMC-extracted RNA yielded the TCR library. Researchers made TCR beta libraries by using iRepertoire HTBI primers and running Arm-PCR on CDR3 regions. TCRdb used MiXCR to reprocess the multiplex PCR reads, holding one entry per CDR3 protein. Here the sample spans a few hundred thousand distinct CDR3 sequences, about a quarter being singletons.

This chain links TRBV30 with TRBJ1-6; 9 positions agree with TRBD1. Sequenced material: peripheral blood mononuclear cells (PBMCs), taken when the disease was refractory, from a patient treated with antithyroid drugs. The receptor was isolated from a female donor with Graves disease. The CDR3 DNA is TGTGCCTGGAGTTCTTTGACAGGGGGGGATTCACCCCTCCACTTT. Translation: CAWSSLTGGDSPLHF. Using reference TRBV30 and TRBJ1-6 for the parts outside the CDR3, the full variable domain is SQTIHQWPATLVQPVGSPLSLECTVEGTSNPNLYWYRQAAGRGLQLLFYSVGIGQISSEVPQNLSASRPQDRQFILSSKKLLLSDSGFYLCAWSSLTGGDSPLHFGNGTRLTVT.